This T cell receptor beta chain was documented in a study of monozygotic twins with inflammatory bowel disease. Study findings and constraints: Support for a single strong signal or clonotype associated with IBD was absent.

Comment on this clonotype: Its antigen is not identified.

The CDR3 has 16 residues. Every TCR library used 3500 ng of total RNA. The team made cDNA by running eight separate reactions for each sample. TCRdb reprocessed the 5' RACE reads, keeping one entry per CDR3 protein, no DNA. This sample contains roughly 120,000 distinct CDR3 sequences. This TCR came from a human donor with ulcerative colitis or Crohn's disease, or a healthy co-twin of an affected twin (not recorded which). Sequenced: blood. The chain joins TRBV1 to TRBJ2-5; TCRdb designates TRBD1, a call that cannot be tested without DNA. TRBV1 is marked as a pseudogene. Here the CDR3 reads CTSSQGTGGRQETQYF.